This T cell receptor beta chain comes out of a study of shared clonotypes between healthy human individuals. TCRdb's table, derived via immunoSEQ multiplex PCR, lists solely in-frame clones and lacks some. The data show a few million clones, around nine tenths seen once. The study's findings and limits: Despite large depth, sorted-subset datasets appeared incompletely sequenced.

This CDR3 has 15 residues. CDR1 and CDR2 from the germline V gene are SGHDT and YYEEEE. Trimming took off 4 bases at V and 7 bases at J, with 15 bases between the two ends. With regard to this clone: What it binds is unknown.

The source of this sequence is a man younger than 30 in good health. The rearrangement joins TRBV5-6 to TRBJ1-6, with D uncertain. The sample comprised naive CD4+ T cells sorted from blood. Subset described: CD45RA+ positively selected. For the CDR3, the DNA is TGTGCCAGCAGCGAGGTTCGGACTGGGAATTCACCCCTCCACTTT. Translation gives CASSEVRTGNSPLHF.